Below are 10 T cell receptor beta chains sequenced from a single sample in a study of cytomegalovirus exposure and HLA in healthy donors. PCR employed 60 Vbeta and 13 Jbeta primers. Libraries were prepared by immunoSEQ multiplex PCR; TCRdb keeps only in-frame clonotypes and omits some of them. The data contain fewer than 200,000 clones, about 80% of them singletons. Sequencing was performed on PBMCs. These TCRs come from a middle-aged woman in good health and CMV-seronegative.

Here the CDR3 reads CASSEEPRQGTEAFF. In DNA, the CDR3 is TGTGCCAGCAGTGAAGAACCGCGGCAGGGCACTGAAGCTTTCTTT. This rearrangement joins TRBV2 to TRBJ1-1; maybe TRBD1 (5 bases). The CDR3 is 15 residues long. V lost 1 base and J 4 bases, leaving 13 bases between the germline ends. CDR1 SNHLY and CDR2 FYNNEI come from the germline V gene.

This chain uses TRBV28 with TRBJ1-2, with unresolved D. Per germline, CDR1 MDHEN and CDR2 SYDVKM. The CDR3 length is 12 residues. V dropped 7 bases and J dropped 6 bases, with 12 bases sitting between them. The CDR3 nucleotides are TGTGCCAGCACCTCCCGGGTAGATGGCTACACCTTC. As protein: CASTSRVDGYTF.

The rearrangement links TRBV6-1 to TRBJ1-1; 7 bases match TRBD1. The J segment lost 10 bases and the V segment lost 7 bases, leaving 18 bases of the junction unmatched. Per germline, CDR1 MNHNS and CDR2 SASEGT. The CDR3 totals 15 residues. CDR3 sequence (DNA): TGTGCCAGCACCCTACAGGGGCTAACAAGGTGCGGAGCTTTCTTT. It specifies CASTLQGLTRCGAFF.

The chain recombines TRBV21-1 with TRBJ2-1; the table assigns TRBD2, which was not confirmed against the DNA. TRBV21-1 is assigned pseudogene status. The CDR3 totals 14 residues. This CDR3 is CASGLAAGYNEQFF. The CDR3 nucleotides are TGTGCCAGCGGCCTAGCGGCGGGCTACAATGAGCAGTTCTTC.

The rearrangement joins TRBV7-2 to TRBJ2-5, with a possible D match to TRBD2 (5 bases). CDR1 is SGHTA and CDR2 is FQGNSA in the germline V gene. V was shortened by 2 bases and J by 4 bases, with 8 bases between the two germline ends. This CDR3 region has 13 residues. CDR3 amino acids: CASSLFAGETQYF. As DNA, the CDR3 is TGTGCCAGCAGCTTATTCGCGGGAGAGACCCAGTACTTC.

The J gene is TRBJ1-2, the V gene TRBV7-9; no clear D gene. This CDR3 region has 12 residues. Trimming left V 3 bases short and J 7 bases short, with 9 bases between. The germline V gene has CDR1 SEHNR and CDR2 FQNEAQ (reference sequence). CDR3 DNA sequence: TGTGCCAGCAGCTTCCCCCAGGCTGGCTACACCTTC. It specifies CASSFPQAGYTF. The whole variable domain, filled in from reference TRBV7-9 and TRBJ1-2, reads DTGVSQNPRHKITKRGQNVTFRCDPISEHNRLYWYRQTLGQGPEFLTYFQNEAQLEKSRLLSDRFSAERPKGSFSTLEIQRTEQGDSAMYLCASSFPQAGYTFGSGTRLTVV.

The J gene is TRBJ1-5, the V gene TRBV5-1, with TRBD1 identical over 7 bases. CDR1 is SGHRS, CDR2 YFSETQ, per germline. The V and J ends lost 0 bases and 3 bases, in that order; junction bases with no gene match: 6. The CDR3 contains 16 residues. The CDR3 loop reads CASSLGAGGFNQPQHF. Here the CDR3 DNA reads TGCGCCAGCAGCTTGGGGGCAGGGGGTTTCAATCAGCCCCAGCATTTT.

V and J are TRBV18 and TRBJ2-2; no clear D. From germline, CDR1 is KGHSH and CDR2 LQKENI. CDR3 length: 14 amino acids. The ends were cut back, 2 bases at V and 6 bases at J, with 10 bases in the middle. The CDR3 DNA follows: TGTGCCAGCTCACCATCCCAGGCTCCCGGGGAGCTGTTTTTT. Its protein product is CASSPSQAPGELFF. Drawing the rest from reference TRBV18 and TRBJ2-2, the complete variable domain is NAGVMQNPRHLVRRRGQEARLRCSPMKGHSHVYWYRQLPEEGLKFMVYLQKENIIDESGMPKERFSAEFPKEGPSILRIQQVVRGDSAAYFCASSPSQAPGELFFGEGSRLTVL.

The chain joins TRBV5-1 to TRBJ2-3; TRBD2 matches 15 bases. V lost 3 bases and J lost 6; bases outside the gene matches: 2. This CDR3 comprises 15 residues. Looked up from germline, CDR1 is SGHRS and CDR2 is YFSETQ. This CDR3 is CASSSGLAGGDTQYF. The CDR3 DNA follows: TGCGCCAGCAGCTCCGGACTAGCGGGGGGGGATACGCAGTATTTT.

This clone was counted between two and nine times. The rearrangement uses TRBV30 and TRBJ2-2, with no clear D. The V and J ends lost 2 bases and 5 bases respectively, with 6 bases between them. The CDR3 has 12 amino acids. Germline V lookup: CDR1 GTSNPN, CDR2 SVGIG (reference sequence). The CDR3 is CAWSRLTGELFF. CDR3 DNA: TGTGCCTGGAGTCGTCTGACCGGGGAGCTGTTTTTT.